These 6 T cell receptor beta chains share one sample of origin, sequenced in a study of blood T cell repertoires in COVID-19. Libraries were prepared by immunoSEQ multiplex PCR; TCRdb keeps only in-frame clonotypes and omits some of them. The table has approximately 100,000 clones, around nine tenths seen once; the top ten hold approximately 3.1%. Material for sequencing was peripheral blood. These receptors were collected from a man in his fifties or sixties in a cohort sampled during active COVID-19.

CDR3 in amino acids: CASSQPGWRGNEQFF. For the CDR3, the DNA is TGTGCCAGCAGCCAACCGGGATGGCGGGGGAATGAGCAGTTCTTC. The V call is TRBV3-1 (or the pseudogene TRBV3-2), the J call TRBJ2-1; 7 bases map to TRBD2. This CDR3 is built from 15 residues. Germline V gives CDR1 LGHDT, CDR2 YNNKEL (reference sequence). After removal of 2 bases from V and 7 bases from J, the junction contained 8 bases not matched to a gene.

V is TRBV7-9 and J is TRBJ1-2, with TRBD1 as a possible D gene (5 bases). CDR1 and CDR2 from the germline V gene are SEHNR and FQNEAQ (reference sequence). Trimming shortened V by 3 bases and J by 7 bases, and 21 bases separated the two germline ends. The CDR3 runs 16 residues. CDR3 protein: CASSFRARGSGGGYTF. CDR3 coding DNA: TGTGCCAGCAGCTTTAGAGCCCGGGGTAGCGGGGGTGGCTACACCTTC.

In its sample, this clone was seen a few times. The genes are TRBV28 and TRBJ1-2, with D perhaps TRBD1 (5 bases). Germline V gene lookup returns CDR1 MDHEN and CDR2 SYDVKM. The CDR3 is made up of 14 amino acids. Deletions cut 7 bases from V and 8 bases from J, with 20 bases between. The CDR3 region is CASKPSGSRGGYTF. The CDR3 region has the DNA TGTGCCAGCAAGCCTTCAGGGTCCCGAGGAGGCTACACCTTC.

The table lists this clone with a few counts. The chain joins TRBV4-1 to TRBJ2-3, with TRBD2 matching over 8 bases. Germline V gives CDR1 MGHRA, CDR2 YSYEKL. The CDR3 runs to 17 residues. The V gene end was trimmed by 1 base and the J gene end by 1 base; junction bases not matched to a gene: 7. The CDR3 nucleotides read TGCGCCAGCAGCCAAGGGGGCGCGGGGGGAGGCACAGATACGCAGTATTTT. Translating gives CASSQGGAGGGTDTQYF.

The chain employs TRBV6-5 and TRBJ2-2; TRBD2 agrees at 7 bases. V was pared by 7 bases and J by 5 bases, with 10 bases of the junction left unmatched. Looked up from germline, CDR1 is MNHEY and CDR2 is SVGAGI. This CDR3 spans 15 amino acids. The CDR3 loop is CASKRVHGGTGELFF. Written as DNA, the CDR3 is TGTGCCAGCAAGAGGGTACACGGGGGGACCGGGGAGCTGTTTTTT.

This clone was detected only once. The chain is built from TRBV9 and TRBJ2-7; the D gene is possibly TRBD2 (7 bases). Germline V gives CDR1 SGDLS, CDR2 YYNGEE. V lost 4 bases and J 6 bases, leaving 20 bases between the germline ends. The CDR3 spans 15 residues. The CDR3 DNA follows: TGTGCCAGCAGCCCAAGGGGGGGAGGGGACATCGAGCAGTACGTC. Encoded protein: CASSPRGGGDIEQYV.